A selection of T cell receptor beta chains follows, all from one sample in a study of blood T cells in healthy people across ages. MiXCR, applied by TCRdb to the 5' RACE reads, yields one record per CDR3 protein. The sample lists some 1.4 million distinct CDR3 sequences, 42% occurring once. The sequenced material came from blood. These receptors came from a woman between 18 and 29 years old in good health. Both conserved end residues are part of each CDR3. The D gene is left open where the match is weak. Clone size is shown for a subset of rows, as once, few, many or a class of expanded clone.

d_gene: TRBD2; v_gene: TRBV20-1; j_gene: TRBJ2-7; abundance: few; CDR3nt: TGCAGTGCACCGGGACTAGCGGCAGGAAACGAGCAGTACTTC; CDR3aa: CSAPGLAAGNEQYF
d_gene: .; v_gene: TRBV20-1; j_gene: TRBJ2-5; abundance: few; CDR3nt: TGCAGTGCTAGAGGGACCTACGTCAATGAGCAGTACTTC; CDR3aa: CSARGTYVNEQYF
d_gene: .; v_gene: TRBV19; j_gene: TRBJ2-4; abundance: .; CDR3nt: TGTGCCAGTAGTATACTTTCCGGGAACATTCAGTACTTC; CDR3aa: CASSILSGNIQYF
d_gene: TRBD2; v_gene: TRBV6-1; j_gene: TRBJ2-1; abundance: few; CDR3nt: TGTGCCAGCTGTGTAGCGGGGGGGCGAGGCAATGAGCAGTTCTTC; CDR3aa: CASCVAGGRGNEQFF
d_gene: TRBD1; v_gene: TRBV12-3/TRBV12-4; j_gene: TRBJ2-7; abundance: .; CDR3nt: TGTGCCAGCAGCCCCCCGACAGGGGTCTCCTACGAGCAGTACTTC; CDR3aa: CASSPPTGVSYEQYF
d_gene: .; v_gene: TRBV20-1; j_gene: TRBJ2-7; abundance: .; CDR3nt: TGCAGTGCTAGTAGATTAGGAGACTTCCCCTCCTACGAGCAGTACTTC; CDR3aa: CSASRLGDFPSYEQYF
d_gene: TRBD2; v_gene: TRBV12-3/TRBV12-4; j_gene: TRBJ2-1; abundance: few; CDR3nt: TGTGCCAGCAGTATAGCGGGGAATGAGCAGTTCTTC; CDR3aa: CASSIAGNEQFF
d_gene: .; v_gene: TRBV18; j_gene: TRBJ2-3; abundance: few; CDR3nt: TGTGCCAGCTCACCGTGGTCTACGGATAGCACAGATACGCAGTATTTT; CDR3aa: CASSPWSTDSTDTQYF
d_gene: .; v_gene: TRBV9; j_gene: TRBJ2-2; abundance: .; CDR3nt: TGTGCCAGCAGCGCCGAGTACAGCACCGGGGAGCTGTTTTTT; CDR3aa: CASSAEYSTGELFF
d_gene: TRBD2; v_gene: TRBV6-5; j_gene: TRBJ2-4; abundance: .; CDR3nt: TGTGCCAGCAGTTACTCGAGCCTAGCGGGAAAAAACATTCAGTACTTC; CDR3aa: CASSYSSLAGKNIQYF
d_gene: TRBD1; v_gene: TRBV29-1; j_gene: TRBJ2-1; abundance: .; CDR3nt: TGCAGCGTTGTTGCGGACAGGAGATACTACAATGAGCAGTTCTTC; CDR3aa: CSVVADRRYYNEQFF
d_gene: TRBD2; v_gene: TRBV14; j_gene: TRBJ2-7; abundance: .; CDR3nt: TGTGCCAGCAGCCAAGAAAGGAGCGGGACCCTCCTCTACGGGCAGTACTTC; CDR3aa: CASSQERSGTLLYGQYF
d_gene: .; v_gene: TRBV7-9; j_gene: TRBJ1-4; abundance: .; CDR3nt: TGTGCCAGCAGCTTAGCGTCAGGAGCGGAAAAACTGTTTTTT; CDR3aa: CASSLASGAEKLFF
d_gene: TRBD1; v_gene: TRBV6-5; j_gene: TRBJ1-1; abundance: few; CDR3nt: TGTGCCAGCGAGCCTGAGACAGGGGGTAACACTGAAGCTTTCTTT; CDR3aa: CASEPETGGNTEAFF
d_gene: TRBD1; v_gene: TRBV6-1; j_gene: TRBJ2-2; abundance: .; CDR3nt: TGTGCCAGCAGTATTCCGGGACAGGGGGCGAACACCGGGGAGCTGTTTTTT; CDR3aa: CASSIPGQGANTGELFF
d_gene: .; v_gene: TRBV6-1; j_gene: TRBJ1-5; abundance: few; CDR3nt: TGTGCCAGCAGTGGGATGGGGGGGATCGGCAATCAGCCCCAGCATTTT; CDR3aa: CASSGMGGIGNQPQHF
d_gene: TRBD2; v_gene: TRBV6-2/TRBV6-3; j_gene: TRBJ2-1; abundance: few; CDR3nt: TGTGCCAGCAGTTACTCACTCGGCGGGGGGATAAATGAGCAGTTCTTC; CDR3aa: CASSYSLGGGINEQFF
d_gene: TRBD1; v_gene: TRBV9; j_gene: TRBJ2-5; abundance: .; CDR3nt: TGTGCCAGCAGCGTAGTCCCTCAGACAGGGGGAGAGACCCAGTACTTC; CDR3aa: CASSVVPQTGGETQYF
d_gene: TRBD2; v_gene: TRBV9; j_gene: TRBJ2-2; abundance: .; CDR3nt: TGTGCCAGCAGCGTAGGTGGCGGGGGGTTCACCGGGGAGCTGTTTTTT; CDR3aa: CASSVGGGGFTGELFF
d_gene: .; v_gene: TRBV20-1; j_gene: TRBJ2-1; abundance: .; CDR3nt: TGCAGTGCCCTCGCGGGTGTGGTATACAATGAGCAGTTCTTC; CDR3aa: CSALAGVVYNEQFF
d_gene: .; v_gene: TRBV11-2; j_gene: TRBJ1-1; abundance: .; CDR3nt: TGTGCCAGCAGCTTATTTCGACGGGGACCGAACACTGAAGCTTTCTTT; CDR3aa: CASSLFRRGPNTEAFF
d_gene: .; v_gene: TRBV5-4; j_gene: TRBJ1-2; abundance: .; CDR3nt: TGTGCCAGCAGCTTGGAAGGGAACTTAAGATATAGCTACACCTTC; CDR3aa: CASSLEGNLRYSYTF
d_gene: TRBD2; v_gene: TRBV28; j_gene: TRBJ2-3; abundance: .; CDR3nt: TGTGCCAGCAACCTACTAGCGGGGGGCGACCCTAGCACAGATACGCAGTATTTT; CDR3aa: CASNLLAGGDPSTDTQYF
d_gene: TRBD2; v_gene: TRBV11-2; j_gene: TRBJ2-7; abundance: few; CDR3nt: TGTGCCAGCACCTGGGAACTAGCGCCCTACGAGCAGTACTTC; CDR3aa: CASTWELAPYEQYF
d_gene: TRBD2; v_gene: TRBV27; j_gene: TRBJ2-4; abundance: few; CDR3nt: TGTGCCAGCAGTTTATCGCGGGGGGGCCTGGACATTCAGTACTTC; CDR3aa: CASSLSRGGLDIQYF
d_gene: .; v_gene: TRBV11-2; j_gene: TRBJ2-7; abundance: .; CDR3nt: TGTGCCAGCAGTACCGTCATGGGCTCCTACAATGAGCAGTACTTC; CDR3aa: CASSTVMGSYNEQYF
d_gene: TRBD1; v_gene: TRBV5-1; j_gene: TRBJ1-6; abundance: few; CDR3nt: TGCGCCAGCAGCCTTCGGGCAGGGGGCACGGATTCACCCCTCCACTTT; CDR3aa: CASSLRAGGTDSPLHF
d_gene: TRBD1; v_gene: TRBV25-1; j_gene: TRBJ2-6; abundance: .; CDR3nt: TGTGCCAGCAGGGAGGACAGGGCACTTGACTCTGGGGCCAACGTCCTGACTTTC; CDR3aa: CASREDRALDSGANVLTF
d_gene: TRBD2; v_gene: TRBV20-1; j_gene: TRBJ2-1; abundance: .; CDR3nt: TGCAGTGCTCTCTCCGGGACTAGAACCTACAATGAGCAGTTCTTC; CDR3aa: CSALSGTRTYNEQFF
d_gene: .; v_gene: TRBV25-1; j_gene: TRBJ1-6; abundance: few; CDR3nt: TGTGCCAGCAGTGATACCTTCAGGGAGTCACCCCTCCACTTT; CDR3aa: CASSDTFRESPLHF
d_gene: .; v_gene: TRBV7-9; j_gene: TRBJ2-7; abundance: few; CDR3nt: TGTGCCAGCAGCTTAGTGCGAGCGGTACCTTCCTACGAGCAGTACTTC; CDR3aa: CASSLVRAVPSYEQYF
d_gene: .; v_gene: TRBV20-1; j_gene: TRBJ2-3; abundance: .; CDR3nt: TGCAGTGCTCCCCGGGGCCACACAGATACGCAGTATTTT; CDR3aa: CSAPRGHTDTQYF
d_gene: .; v_gene: TRBV4-1; j_gene: TRBJ1-3; abundance: .; CDR3nt: TGCGCCAGCAGCCAAGAACGCGGCGGGGACACCATATATTTT; CDR3aa: CASSQERGGDTIYF
d_gene: TRBD2; v_gene: TRBV20-1; j_gene: TRBJ2-5; abundance: many; CDR3nt: TGCAGTGCTCAGCGGGGTTGGGGGGAGACCCAGTACTTC; CDR3aa: CSAQRGWGETQYF
d_gene: TRBD1; v_gene: TRBV20-1; j_gene: TRBJ2-1; abundance: .; CDR3nt: TGCAGTGCTAGAGGGGTGCAGGGGGCGATCAATGAGCAGTTCTTC; CDR3aa: CSARGVQGAINEQFF
d_gene: .; v_gene: TRBV29-1; j_gene: TRBJ2-6; abundance: .; CDR3nt: TGCAGCGTGGCAAGACAGGGCGGGACCAACGTCCTGACTTTC; CDR3aa: CSVARQGGTNVLTF
d_gene: .; v_gene: TRBV7-8; j_gene: TRBJ1-5; abundance: .; CDR3nt: TGTGCCAGCAGCGGGAGGGAGGGCAATCAGCCCCAGCATTTT; CDR3aa: CASSGREGNQPQHF
d_gene: TRBD2; v_gene: TRBV6-5; j_gene: TRBJ2-1; abundance: .; CDR3nt: TGTGCCAGCAGCGCCTTGTCTAGCGGGAGCGACAATGAGCAGTTCTTC; CDR3aa: CASSALSSGSDNEQFF
d_gene: .; v_gene: TRBV7-3; j_gene: TRBJ2-1; abundance: .; CDR3nt: TGTGCCAGCAGCAAGACAGTCGACTACAATGAGCAGTTCTTC; CDR3aa: CASSKTVDYNEQFF
d_gene: .; v_gene: TRBV4-2; j_gene: TRBJ2-5; abundance: .; CDR3nt: TGTGCCAGCAGCCAAGGACGAGGGCCCCTCGGTGAGCAGTACTTC; CDR3aa: CASSQGRGPLGEQYF
d_gene: TRBD1; v_gene: TRBV7-9; j_gene: TRBJ1-2; abundance: .; CDR3nt: TGTGCCAGCAGCTACCCAGGGGGAGGTGCTGGCTACACCTTC; CDR3aa: CASSYPGGGAGYTF
d_gene: .; v_gene: TRBV20-1; j_gene: TRBJ1-1; abundance: .; CDR3nt: TGCAGTGCTAGACCACGACAGCTTCCGAACACTGAAGCTTTCTTT; CDR3aa: CSARPRQLPNTEAFF
d_gene: .; v_gene: TRBV25-1; j_gene: TRBJ1-1; abundance: .; CDR3nt: TGTGCCAGCAGTGAATCATGGGAGACTGAAGCTTTCTTT; CDR3aa: CASSESWETEAFF
d_gene: TRBD1; v_gene: TRBV6-1; j_gene: TRBJ1-2; abundance: few; CDR3nt: TGTGCCAGCAACCTCGGACAGGCCTATGGCTACACCTTC; CDR3aa: CASNLGQAYGYTF
d_gene: TRBD2; v_gene: TRBV12-3/TRBV12-4; j_gene: TRBJ2-3; abundance: .; CDR3nt: TGTGCCAGCAGTTTCGGACTAGCGGGGGGGCGGGTCACAGATACGCAGTATTTT; CDR3aa: CASSFGLAGGRVTDTQYF
d_gene: .; v_gene: TRBV10-3; j_gene: TRBJ1-6; abundance: .; CDR3nt: TGTGCCATCAGTGATATGGGGGGGCATTCACCCCTCCACTTT; CDR3aa: CAISDMGGHSPLHF
d_gene: TRBD1; v_gene: TRBV28; j_gene: TRBJ1-2; abundance: .; CDR3nt: TGTGCCAGCAGCCCTCTGGACAGGCCGAACTATGGCTACACCTTC; CDR3aa: CASSPLDRPNYGYTF
d_gene: .; v_gene: TRBV20-1; j_gene: TRBJ2-7; abundance: .; CDR3nt: TGCAGTGCCGCAGGGGGGAAGGCCTACGAGCAGTACTTC; CDR3aa: CSAAGGKAYEQYF
d_gene: .; v_gene: TRBV3-1; j_gene: TRBJ2-1; abundance: .; CDR3nt: TGTGCCAGCAGCCCGGGGACAAATGGGGATGAGCAGTTCTTC; CDR3aa: CASSPGTNGDEQFF
d_gene: TRBD1; v_gene: TRBV7-2; j_gene: TRBJ1-2; abundance: .; CDR3nt: TGTGCCAGCAGCTTGACGGCAGGGGGCACCTATGGCTACACCTTC; CDR3aa: CASSLTAGGTYGYTF
d_gene: .; v_gene: TRBV30; j_gene: TRBJ1-5; abundance: .; CDR3nt: TGTGCCTGGAGCGAGGACTCCAATAGCAATCAGCCCCAGCATTTT; CDR3aa: CAWSEDSNSNQPQHF
d_gene: TRBD1; v_gene: TRBV28; j_gene: TRBJ2-5; abundance: many; CDR3nt: TGTGCCAGCAGTTTAAGGGGGCGGCAAGAGACCCAGTACTTC; CDR3aa: CASSLRGRQETQYF
d_gene: .; v_gene: TRBV7-7; j_gene: TRBJ2-5; abundance: .; CDR3nt: TGTGCCAGCAGCTCAGCCCGAGACGGCCGTTACCAAGAGACCCAGTACTTC; CDR3aa: CASSSARDGRYQETQYF
d_gene: .; v_gene: TRBV30; j_gene: TRBJ2-1; abundance: .; CDR3nt: TGTGCCTGGGGGGTGTGGAATGAGCAGTTCTTC; CDR3aa: CAWGVWNEQFF
d_gene: TRBD2; v_gene: TRBV10-3; j_gene: TRBJ2-3; abundance: .; CDR3nt: TGTGCCATCACTCCGGGACTAGCGGGAGTGTCAGATACGCAGTATTTT; CDR3aa: CAITPGLAGVSDTQYF
d_gene: .; v_gene: TRBV7-2; j_gene: TRBJ2-5; abundance: few; CDR3nt: TGTGCCAGCAGTTGGACCCCCGAGGCCCAGTACTTC; CDR3aa: CASSWTPEAQYF
d_gene: TRBD2; v_gene: TRBV4-1; j_gene: TRBJ2-7; abundance: .; CDR3nt: TGCGCCAGCAGCCAAGAGGGACTAGCGGGGGGGGACCTCTACGAGCAGTACTTC; CDR3aa: CASSQEGLAGGDLYEQYF
d_gene: .; v_gene: TRBV20-1; j_gene: TRBJ1-1; abundance: .; CDR3nt: TGCAGTGCTAGCGTCGACAGCCTGGCTGGCACTGAAGCTTTCTTT; CDR3aa: CSASVDSLAGTEAFF
d_gene: .; v_gene: TRBV6-5; j_gene: TRBJ2-7; abundance: .; CDR3nt: TGTGCCAGCAGTTACACCCTGGACTCCTCCTACGAGCAGTACTTC; CDR3aa: CASSYTLDSSYEQYF
d_gene: .; v_gene: TRBV6-5; j_gene: TRBJ2-7; abundance: .; CDR3nt: TGTGCCAGCAGTTACGGATCCGACGGATCCTACGAGCAGTACTTC; CDR3aa: CASSYGSDGSYEQYF